The clone carrying this T cell receptor (beta chain) was counted a single time. These data belong to a study of blood T cell repertoires in COVID-19. Study overall: COVID-19 samples, acute and convalescent, were from the United States, Italy and Spain.

Clinical history as reported by participants underpinned cohort assignment. In the original analysis: How many nucleated cells were present was estimated from reference gene primer amplification. Profiled with immunoSEQ multiplex PCR; TCRdb holds only in-frame clones, not every one. That table is the source of V, J and clone size, and D and trimming were worked out from the DNA. The repertoire consists of about 430,000 clones, with approximately 87% occurring once and the leading ten covering approximately 1%. CDR1 is SGHNT and CDR2 is YYREEE in the germline V gene (reference sequence). J gave up 3 bases and V 5 bases, and 11 bases lay outside the gene matches. The CDR3 length is 16 residues.

The clonotype comes from a woman aged 25 to 39 with acute COVID-19. The rearrangement links TRBV5-4 to TRBJ1-2; 9 nucleotides match TRBD1. What was sequenced was PBMCs or T cells enriched from blood (not recorded which). For the CDR3, the DNA is TGTGCCAGCAGTCTGGGCATACAGGGGGCCTACTATGGCTACACCTTC. Protein sequence: CASSLGIQGAYYGYTF.